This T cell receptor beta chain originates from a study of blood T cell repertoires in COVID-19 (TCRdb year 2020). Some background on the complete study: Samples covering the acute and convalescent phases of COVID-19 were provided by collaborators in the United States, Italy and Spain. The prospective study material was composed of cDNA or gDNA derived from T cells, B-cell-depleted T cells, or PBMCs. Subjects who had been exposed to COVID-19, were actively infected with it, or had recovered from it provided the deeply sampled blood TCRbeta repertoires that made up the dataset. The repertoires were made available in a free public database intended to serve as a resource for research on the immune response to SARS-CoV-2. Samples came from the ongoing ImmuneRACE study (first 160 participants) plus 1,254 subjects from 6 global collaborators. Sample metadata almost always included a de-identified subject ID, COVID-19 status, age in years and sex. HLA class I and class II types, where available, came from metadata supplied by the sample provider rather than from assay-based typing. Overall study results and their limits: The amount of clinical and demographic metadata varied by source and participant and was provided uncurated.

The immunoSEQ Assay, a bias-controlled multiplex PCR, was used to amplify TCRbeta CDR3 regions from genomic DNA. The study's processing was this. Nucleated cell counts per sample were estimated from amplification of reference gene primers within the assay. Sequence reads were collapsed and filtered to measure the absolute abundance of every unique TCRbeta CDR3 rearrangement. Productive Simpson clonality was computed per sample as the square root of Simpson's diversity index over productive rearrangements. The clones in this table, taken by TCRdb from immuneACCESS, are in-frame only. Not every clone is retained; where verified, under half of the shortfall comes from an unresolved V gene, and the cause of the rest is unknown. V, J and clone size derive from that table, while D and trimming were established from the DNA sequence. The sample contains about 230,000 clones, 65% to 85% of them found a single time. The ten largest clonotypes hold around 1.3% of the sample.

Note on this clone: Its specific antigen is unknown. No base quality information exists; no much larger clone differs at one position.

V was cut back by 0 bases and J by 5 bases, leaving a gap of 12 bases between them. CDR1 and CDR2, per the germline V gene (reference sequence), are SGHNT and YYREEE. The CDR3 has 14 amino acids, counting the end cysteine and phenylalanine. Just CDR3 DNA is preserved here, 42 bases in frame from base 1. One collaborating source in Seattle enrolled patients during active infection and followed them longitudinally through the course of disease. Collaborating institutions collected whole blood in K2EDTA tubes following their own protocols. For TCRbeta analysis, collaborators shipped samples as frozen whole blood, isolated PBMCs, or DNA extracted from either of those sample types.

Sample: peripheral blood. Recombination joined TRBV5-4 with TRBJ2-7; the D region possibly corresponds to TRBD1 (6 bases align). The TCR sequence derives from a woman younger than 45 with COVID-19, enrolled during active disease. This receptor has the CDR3 CASSLALSGDEQYF. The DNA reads TGTGCCAGCAGCTTGGCCCTTTCAGGGGACGAGCAGTACTTC.